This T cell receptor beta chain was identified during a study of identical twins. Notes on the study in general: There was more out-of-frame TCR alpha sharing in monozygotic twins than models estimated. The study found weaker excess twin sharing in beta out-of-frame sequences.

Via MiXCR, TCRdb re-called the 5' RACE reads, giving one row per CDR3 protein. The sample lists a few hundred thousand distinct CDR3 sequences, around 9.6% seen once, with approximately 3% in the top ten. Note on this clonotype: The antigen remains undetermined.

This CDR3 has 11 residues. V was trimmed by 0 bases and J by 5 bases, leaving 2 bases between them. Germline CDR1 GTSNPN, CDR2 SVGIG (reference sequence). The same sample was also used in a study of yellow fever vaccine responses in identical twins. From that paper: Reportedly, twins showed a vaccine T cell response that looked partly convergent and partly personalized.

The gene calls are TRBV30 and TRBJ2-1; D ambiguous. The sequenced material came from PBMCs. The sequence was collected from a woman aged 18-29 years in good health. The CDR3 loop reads CAWSVDNEQFF. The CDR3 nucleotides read TGTGCCTGGAGTGTAGACAATGAGCAGTTCTTC.